The present T cell receptor (beta chain) was sequenced within a study of blood T cells in healthy people across ages. With 3 bases removed from V and 4 bases from J, the gap between germline ends came to 7 bases. CDR1 is SGHRS, CDR2 YFSETQ, per germline. CDR3 size: 12 residues. A sample-barcoded 5' primer and a J-beta primer mix were used in a second PCR of about 6 to 11 cycles. A template-switch adaptor containing 12 random nucleotides labeled each cDNA molecule. TCRdb used MiXCR to reprocess the 5' RACE reads, holding one entry per CDR3 protein. The sample shows approximately 580,000 distinct CDR3 sequences, 24% of them seen only once. The sample also formed part of further work on T cells of mothers and their children. That source adds: All RNA that had been extracted was used for cDNA synthesis at around 1.6 ug per 15 ul. Random nucleotides (2-4) and sample barcodes were added by the M1S primer used in the second PCR. The effect of thymic selection on TCR recombination output is similar between related and unrelated pairs.

The sample comprised blood. The rearrangement links TRBV5-1 to TRBJ1-2; D unclear. This TCR was recovered from a boy aged 5-17 years in good health. The CDR3 DNA follows: TGCGCCAGCAGCTCTTATGCCTATGGCTACACCTTC. This sequence encodes CASSSYAYGYTF.